The subject of this entry is one T cell receptor (beta chain). The data were produced by immunoSEQ multiplex PCR, yet TCRdb's version contains in-frame clones alone and is incomplete. This table has 550,000 to 700,000 clones, roughly 72% appearing once. This sample was taken from a study of shared clonotypes between healthy human individuals. Germline V gene lookup returns CDR1 SEHNR and CDR2 FQNEAQ (reference sequence). CDR3 length: 14 residues. V shed 10 bases and J shed 4 bases, with 19 bases lying between them. The source of this sequence is a woman in her 30s in good health. The specimen was memory CD4+ T cells sorted from blood. The subset denotes: CD45RA-negative fraction. The chain employs TRBV7-9 and TRBJ1-1; D is uncertain. The CDR3 DNA follows: TGTGCCACAGCGCCAATGGGGTCTGCCACTGAAGCTTTCTTT. Amino acids: CATAPMGSATEAFF.